The rows below give T cell receptor beta chains drawn from one sample of a study of blood T cells in healthy people across ages. TCRdb fed the 5' RACE reads into MiXCR, producing one record per CDR3 protein. This repertoire shows around 1.1 million distinct CDR3 sequences, around two fifths found once; its top ten account for about an eighth. Sequenced sample: blood. The receptors here all came from a man younger than 35 in good health. Each CDR3 is given without its conserved first and last residue. Each record gives: V gene, J gene, CDR3 protein.

TRBV5-1	TRBJ1-2	ASSLNTDPYGYT
TRBV5-1	TRBJ1-1	ASSLTRQGRDAF
TRBV24-1	TRBJ2-6	ATSDSDGSGANVLT
TRBV18	TRBJ1-3	ASSSSPGTANGNTIY
TRBV20-1	TRBJ2-3	SALSGLASTDTQY
TRBV20-1	TRBJ2-3	SGASGGHGDTQY
TRBV6-2/TRBV6-3	TRBJ2-1	ASSYSEASEQF
TRBV18	TRBJ1-1	ASSPKTVNTEAF
TRBV6-5	TRBJ1-4	ASRTTGVGEKLF
TRBV5-1	TRBJ2-3	ASSPEGQHSTDTQY
TRBV6-5	TRBJ2-7	ASSYSSGYSNEQY
TRBV7-9	TRBJ2-7	AGSLDRGEQY
TRBV6-6	TRBJ2-3	ASSDRANTDTQY
TRBV30	TRBJ2-7	AWSLDSYEQY
TRBV15	NA	ATTTGLEQETQY
TRBV5-6	TRBJ1-1	ASSLQGMGRNTEAF
TRBV7-9	TRBJ2-1	ASTGLAQNEQF
TRBV14	TRBJ1-2	ASSQESSRNGYT
TRBV7-9	TRBJ1-1	ASSLARDTPEAF
TRBV20-1	TRBJ2-1	SARGNRGDSVHEQF
TRBV7-2	TRBJ1-5	ASSPKWVSPLNQPQH
TRBV20-1	TRBJ2-3	SARDVLAGVRADTQY
TRBV6-5	TRBJ2-2	ASSYPLAGGPGELF
TRBV5-1	TRBJ2-1	ASSLRTTSEQF
TRBV7-9	NA	ASSLLGTQY
TRBV6-5	TRBJ1-2	ASSHPNQGNGYT
TRBV7-2	TRBJ2-3	ASSLDSGGWDTQY
TRBV12-3/TRBV12-4	TRBJ2-1	ASTLNNYNEQF
TRBV12-5	TRBJ2-3	ASGLGVGRTDTQY
TRBV6-2/TRBV6-3	TRBJ2-7	ASSYGSGVSYEQY
TRBV2	TRBJ2-4	ASRYRAKNIQY
TRBV29-1	TRBJ1-2	SVEASGVYGYT
TRBV20-1	TRBJ1-5	SASSGTNQPQH
TRBV5-1	TRBJ2-2	ASSLVQNPNTGELF
TRBV3-1	TRBJ1-5	ASSQDTGYQPQH
TRBV28	TRBJ2-7	ASSLSSDRAFEQY
TRBV27	TRBJ2-2	ASSLVGLATGELF
TRBV4-1	TRBJ1-4	ASSRMAASTNEKLF
TRBV7-6	TRBJ2-3	AGSSDSSTDTQY
TRBV6-5	TRBJ1-2	ASSSRVGDYGYT
TRBV6-1	TRBJ2-1	ATEYEQF
TRBV7-2	TRBJ2-1	ASSSTGRASSYNEQF
TRBV4-1	TRBJ1-4	ASSLRETNEKLF
TRBV10-3	TRBJ1-1	AISDPAPARDPLNTEAF
TRBV27	TRBJ2-7	ASSLGQAITYEQY
TRBV29-1	NA	SVVLVDSYEQY
TRBV9	TRBJ2-3	ASGTSGESADTQY
TRBV4-2	TRBJ2-6	ASSQDSGTLSGANVLT
TRBV7-9	TRBJ1-1	ASSLPGQPMNTEAF
TRBV9	TRBJ1-2	ASSVGTPGGYT
TRBV27	TRBJ1-1	ASSLTWSGNTEAF
TRBV7-9	TRBJ2-1	ATSGRTYNEQF
TRBV29-1	TRBJ2-3	SAKDSSDTQY